This TCR beta chain was identified in a study of cytomegalovirus exposure and HLA in healthy donors. PCR primers comprised 60 Vbeta and 13 Jbeta primers. Assay: immunoSEQ multiplex PCR; the TCRdb copy retains only in-frame clones and omits some. This repertoire shows about 180,000 clones, roughly 79% found once; its top ten account for roughly 4.4%. Looked up from germline, CDR1 is SGHRS and CDR2 is YFSETQ. V shed 3 bases and J 6 bases; nucleotides not matched to a gene: 7. This CDR3 is 14 amino acids long. The sample was PBMCs. The chain couples TRBV5-1 to TRBJ1-2, with TRBD1 identical over 8 bases. This clonotype was obtained from a woman between 18 and 30 years old in good health and CMV-seropositive. The CDR3 DNA reads as TGCGCCAGCAGCTCGACAGGGGAGGCGAATGGCTACACCTTC. Protein: CASSSTGEANGYTF.